This paragraph covers one T cell receptor (beta chain) sequence. This entry is derived from a study of PD-1 blockade in classical Hodgkin lymphoma. Every single patient, without exception, relapsed after autologous stem cell transplantation, and brentuximab vedotin exposure varied. Clones were read by immunoSEQ multiplex PCR, and TCRdb kept only the in-frame ones, dropping some. Among some 150,000 clones listed, 78% were seen once. Germline V CDR1 and CDR2: SQVTM, ANQGSEA. The trim removed 4 bases at V and 2 bases at J, leaving 2 bases unmatched. The length of the CDR3 is 14 residues. The chain is built from TRBV29-1 and TRBJ1-3, with 10 positions matching TRBD1. The source material was peripheral blood mononuclear cells (PBMCs), sampled before the second cycle of nivolumab. This TCR was sampled from a human donor with classical Hodgkin lymphoma. The CDR3 DNA reads TGCAGCGTTGCAGACAGGGGGCCTGGAAACACCATATATTTT. Translated: CSVADRGPGNTIYF.